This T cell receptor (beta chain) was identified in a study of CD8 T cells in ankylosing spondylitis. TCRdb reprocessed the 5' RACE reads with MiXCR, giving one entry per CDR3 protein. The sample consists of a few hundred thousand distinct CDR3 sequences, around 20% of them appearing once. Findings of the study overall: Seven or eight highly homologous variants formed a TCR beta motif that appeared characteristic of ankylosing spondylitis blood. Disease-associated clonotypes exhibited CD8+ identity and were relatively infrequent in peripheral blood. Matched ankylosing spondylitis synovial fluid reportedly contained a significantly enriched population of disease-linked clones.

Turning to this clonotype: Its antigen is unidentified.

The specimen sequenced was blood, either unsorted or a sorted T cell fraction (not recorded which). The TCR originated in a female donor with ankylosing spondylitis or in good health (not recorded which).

The CDR3 DNA is TGTGCCAGCAGCCTCCGGCGAGGGTTGAACACTGAAGCTTTCTTT. It codes for CASSLRRGLNTEAFF. The genes are TRBV5-8 and TRBJ1-1, with D unclear. V was cut by 4 bases and J by 0 bases, with 13 bases left in between. CDR1 SGHTS and CDR2 YDEGEE come from the germline V gene. This CDR3 region has 15 residues.